Sequencing of this T cell receptor beta chain was carried out in a study of shared clonotypes between healthy human individuals. Study-level findings and limits: With a handful of donors compared, about 5% of naive CD4 clonotypes were shared. Rarefaction curves obtained for sorted subsets showed sequencing incomplete despite large depth.

Note on this clone: Its matching antigen is unknown.

A CD45RA-negative memory subset and a CD45RA+ naive subset were separated from the CD4+ cells. This CDR3 is 15 amino acids long. Per the germline V gene, CDR1 is MDHEN and CDR2 is SYDVKM. V lost 2 bases, J lost 5 bases, and 5 bases stayed unmatched. The assay was immunoSEQ multiplex PCR, and TCRdb's table has in-frame clones only and misses some. The sample contains 2 million to 3 million clones, 80% to 95% of which appear only once. This TCR derives from a man aged 18 to 29 in good health. Some clones in this sample may be carry-over from other donors' samples. Specimen: naive CD4+ T cells from PBMCs. The subset denotes: CD45RA+ positively selected. The J gene is TRBJ2-7, the V gene TRBV28; 11 nucleotides align to TRBD1. The CDR3 nucleotides read TGTGCCAGCAGTTTAATGGACAGGGGGCGGCACGAGCAGTACTTC. It codes for CASSLMDRGRHEQYF.